The 8 T cell receptor beta chains reported below all come from one sample, sequenced in a study of T-cell reconstitution after alpha-beta-depleted transplantation in children. Preparing the TCRbeta library involved the use of unique molecular identifiers. TCRdb ran MiXCR on the PCR reads and lists one entry per CDR3 protein. The table shows under 750,000 distinct CDR3 sequences, with about 21% occurring only once. The specimen was PBMCs, mostly from graft donor cells, collected 360 days after TCRalphabeta/CD19-depleted stem cell transplant. The receptors here all came from a boy in the first two years of life who had a stem cell transplant for acute myeloid leukemia, so the T cells may come from the graft donor.

The CDR3, as DNA: TGCGCCAGCAGCTTGGGACAGGGAGGGAGTCAGCCCCAGCATTTT. Protein sequence: CASSLGQGGSQPQHF. This chain uses TRBV5-1 with TRBJ1-5, with TRBD1 identical over 7 bases. CDR1 is SGHRS and CDR2 is YFSETQ in the germline V gene. J was trimmed by 6 bases and V by 0 bases; bases with no gene match: 6. This CDR3 has 15 residues.

This chain connects TRBV25-1 to TRBJ2-3, with TRBD1 matching 8 bases. The CDR3 runs to 18 residues. Losses at the gene ends were 4 bases for V and 0 bases for J; bases not matched to a gene: 12. Germline loops: CDR1 MGHDK, CDR2 SYGVNS. CDR3 residues: CASSGGVGTGSSTDTQYF. In nucleotides, the CDR3 is TGTGCCAGCAGTGGGGGAGTGGGGACAGGCTCTAGCACAGATACGCAGTATTTT.

The chain joins TRBV28 to TRBJ2-1; no definite D call. From germline, CDR1 is MDHEN and CDR2 SYDVKM. V was shortened by 3 bases and J by 4 bases, with 10 bases between the two germline ends. The CDR3 sequence is 14 residues long. The CDR3 nucleotides are TGTGCCAGCAGTTTCCTTAGGGATTACAATGAGCAGTTCTTC. The encoded protein is CASSFLRDYNEQFF.

This clonotype was detected ten times or more. The rearrangement links TRBV18 to TRBJ1-1; D is possibly TRBD1 (6 bases). The CDR3 has 14 amino acids. Trimming shortened V by 2 bases and J by 7 bases, and 14 bases separated the two germline ends. Germline V CDR1 and CDR2: KGHSH, LQKENI. The CDR3 DNA reads TGTGCCAGCTCACCAACTCCAGGGGAGGGTGAAGCTTTCTTT. This translates into CASSPTPGEGEAFF. Variable domain in full (rest from reference TRBV18 and TRBJ1-1): NAGVMQNPRHLVRRRGQEARLRCSPMKGHSHVYWYRQLPEEGLKFMVYLQKENIIDESGMPKERFSAEFPKEGPSILRIQQVVRGDSAAYFCASSPTPGEGEAFFGQGTRLTVV.

The chain couples TRBV12-3 or TRBV12-4 to TRBJ2-1; 7 positions match TRBD2. Trimming cost V 3 bases and J 6 bases; bases outside gene matches: 11. The CDR3 is made up of 16 amino acids. CDR3 amino acids: CASSFSSGGHANEQFF. CDR3 sequence (DNA): TGTGCCAGCAGTTTCTCCTCGGGAGGCCATGCCAATGAGCAGTTCTTC.

This clonotype was seen repeatedly, ten times or more. V and J are TRBV20-1 and TRBJ2-2, with D possibly TRBD1 on 5 matching bases. Germline V gene data show CDR1 as DFQATT and CDR2 as SNEGSKA (reference sequence). The ends were cut back, 3 bases at V and 2 bases at J, with 10 bases in the middle. The CDR3 length is 14 residues. Here the CDR3 reads CSARTEFNTGELFF. In nucleotides, the CDR3 is TGCAGTGCTAGGACAGAGTTCAACACCGGGGAGCTGTTTTTT.

This clonotype was seen only a few times. V usage is TRBV11-2 and J usage is TRBJ2-5, with TRBD1 identical over 9 bases. Germline V gene data show CDR1 as SGHAT and CDR2 as FQNNGV. There are 16 residues in the CDR3. The V and J ends lost 3 bases and 4 bases, in that order; junction bases with no gene match: 9. Here the CDR3 reads CASSFAGTGSRETQYF. The CDR3 DNA sequence: TGTGCCAGCAGCTTCGCCGGGACAGGGTCTAGAGAGACCCAGTACTTC.

At least ten counts were recorded for this clonotype. The rearrangement uses TRBV29-1 and TRBJ2-1, with D perhaps TRBD1 or TRBD2 (5 bases each). Trimming shortened V by 2 bases and J by 4 bases, and 12 bases separated the two germline ends. Germline-derived CDR1 and CDR2 are SQVTM and ANQGSEA. The CDR3 is 14 amino acids. CDR3 loop: CSVERGRPYNEQFF. CDR3 bases: TGCAGCGTTGAAAGGGGACGTCCTTACAATGAGCAGTTCTTC.